This is a list of T cell receptor beta chains from one sample in a study of shared clonotypes between healthy human individuals. Sequencing used immunoSEQ multiplex PCR; TCRdb keeps in-frame clones, though not all of them. In the table there are approximately 740,000 clones, around 92% of which are singletons. The sample was naive CD8+ T cells sorted from blood. The receptors come from a man in his thirties or forties in good health. Both conserved end residues are part of each CDR3. Where a row states a size, it is once, few, many or the class of an expanded clone; other rows omit it.

size	V	length	J	CDR3
-	TRBV30	14	TRBJ2-2	CAWSLPGKDGELFF
-	TRBV14	16	TRBJ1-5	CASSRDVFDRANPQHF
-	TRBV9	15	TRBJ2-6	CASSSRGHGANVLTF
-	TRBV6-6	14	TRBJ2-5	CASSPQGSRETQYF
-	TRBV10-3	14	TRBJ1-5	CAISTGKGNQPQHF
-	TRBV27	15	TRBJ2-1	CASSQGGGAYNEQFF
medium-sized	TRBV21-1	15	TRBJ1-1	CASSKFKPMGTEAFF
once	TRBV7-6	11	TRBJ2-2	CASTPGGELFF
-	TRBV7-2	11	TRBJ2-7	CASSLAGEQYF
-	TRBV2	11	TRBJ2-7	CASPGNNEQYF
-	TRBV27	16	TRBJ2-1	CASSTQREGYYNEQFF
-	TRBV7-7	15	TRBJ2-5	CASSPWGRSQETQYF
-	TRBV29-1	12	TRBJ2-7	CSVESDAYEQYF
-	TRBV29-1	17	TRBJ2-7	CSVVVASGRSGGYEQYF
-	TRBV29-1	19	TRBJ2-1	CSVEPLIGSGTASYNEQFF
-	TRBV4-1	15	TRBJ1-2	CASSQAPGINYGYTF
-	TRBV7-2	17	TRBJ2-3	CASSLYTSVSSTDTQYF
-	TRBV4-2	21	TRBJ2-1	CASSQDPREAASGSSYNEQFF
-	TRBV10-3	14	TRBJ2-7	CAISESYRGHEQYF
-	TRBV7-9	13	TRBJ2-5	CASSLVNQETQYF
-	TRBV28	15	TRBJ2-3	CASSLPGRRTDTQYF
-	TRBV7-8	15	TRBJ2-7	CASSPASGSDPEQYF
-	TRBV5-8	16	TRBJ2-7	CASSLLSGRAQSEQYF
few	TRBV4-1	15	TRBJ1-3	CASSPDRGFGNTIYF
-	TRBV30	16	TRBJ2-1	CAWGVSSGSLYNEQFF
-	TRBV9	15	TRBJ2-7	CASSVGTRRPYEQYF
-	TRBV9	15	TRBJ2-7	CASSVAGGATYEQYF